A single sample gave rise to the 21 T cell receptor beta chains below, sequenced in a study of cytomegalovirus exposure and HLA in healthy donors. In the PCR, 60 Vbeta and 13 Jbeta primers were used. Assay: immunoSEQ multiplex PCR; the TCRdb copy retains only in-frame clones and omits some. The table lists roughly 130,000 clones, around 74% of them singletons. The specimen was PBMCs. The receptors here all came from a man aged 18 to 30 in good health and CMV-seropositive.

The CDR3 DNA follows: TGTGCCAGCAGCTTCCTCCCCATGCCTATAAATCAGCCCCAGCATTTT. Encoded protein: CASSFLPMPINQPQHF. The V and J genes are TRBV5-8 and TRBJ1-5; D call uncertain. V dropped 2 bases and J dropped 4 bases, with 16 bases sitting between them. Germline V CDR1 and CDR2: SGHTS, YDEGEE. There are 16 residues in the CDR3.

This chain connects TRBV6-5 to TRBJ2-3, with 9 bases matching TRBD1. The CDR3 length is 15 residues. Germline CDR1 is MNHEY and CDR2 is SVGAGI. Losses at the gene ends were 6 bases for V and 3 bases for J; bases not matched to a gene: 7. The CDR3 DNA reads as TGTGCCAGCAGCTCGACAGGGGGACGAACAGATACGCAGTATTTT. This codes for CASSSTGGRTDTQYF.

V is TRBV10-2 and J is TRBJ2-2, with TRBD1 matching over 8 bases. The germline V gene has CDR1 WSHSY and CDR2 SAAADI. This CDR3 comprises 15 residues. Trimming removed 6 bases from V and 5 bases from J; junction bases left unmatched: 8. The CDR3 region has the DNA TGCGCCAGCAGGGTGACAGGGGAGAGGACCGGGGAGCTGTTTTTT. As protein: CASRVTGERTGELFF.

CDR3: CASRPEPGQQETQYF. CDR3 coding DNA: TGTGCCAGTAGACCTGAACCGGGACAGCAAGAGACCCAGTACTTC. This chain connects TRBV19 to TRBJ2-5; 7 positions match TRBD1. Losses at the gene ends were 6 bases for V and 2 bases for J; bases not matched to a gene: 9. CDR3 length equals 15 residues. Looked up from germline, CDR1 is LNHDA and CDR2 is SQIVND (reference sequence). Full variable domain (outside the CDR3, taken from reference TRBV19 and TRBJ2-5): DGGITQSPKYLFRKEGQNVTLSCEQNLNHDAMYWYRQDPGQGLRLIYYSQIVNDFQKGDIAEGYSVSREKKESFPLTVTSAQKNPTAFYLCASRPEPGQQETQYFGPGTRLLVL.

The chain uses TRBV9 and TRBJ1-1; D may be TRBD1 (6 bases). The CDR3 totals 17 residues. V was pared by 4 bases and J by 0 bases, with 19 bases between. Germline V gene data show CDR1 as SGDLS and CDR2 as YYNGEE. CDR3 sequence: CASSSPRGGGMNTEAFF. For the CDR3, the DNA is TGTGCCAGCAGCTCTCCCAGAGGGGGGGGAATGAACACTGAAGCTTTCTTT.

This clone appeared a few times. The CDR3 loop is CSASQGPSYEQYF. CDR3 bases: TGCAGCGCCTCCCAGGGGCCCTCCTACGAGCAGTACTTC. V and J are TRBV29-1 and TRBJ2-7; weak D call: TRBD1 (6 bases). The V gene lost 7 bases and the J gene lost 0 bases, with 13 bases spanning the gap. CDR3 length: 13 residues. Germline CDR1 reads SQVTM; CDR2 reads ANQGSEA.

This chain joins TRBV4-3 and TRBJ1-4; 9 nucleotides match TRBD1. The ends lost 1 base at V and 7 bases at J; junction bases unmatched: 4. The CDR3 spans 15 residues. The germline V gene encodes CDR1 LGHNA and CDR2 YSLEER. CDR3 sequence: CASSQGGTGIEKLFF. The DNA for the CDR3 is TGCGCCAGCAGCCAAGGCGGGACAGGGATTGAAAAACTGTTTTTT.

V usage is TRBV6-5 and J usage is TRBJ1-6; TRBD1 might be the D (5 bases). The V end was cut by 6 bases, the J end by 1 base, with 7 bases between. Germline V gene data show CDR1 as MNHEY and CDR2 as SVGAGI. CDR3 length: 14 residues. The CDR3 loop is CASRRQSYNSPLHF. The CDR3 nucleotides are TGTGCCAGCAGGAGACAGTCCTATAATTCACCCCTCCACTTT.

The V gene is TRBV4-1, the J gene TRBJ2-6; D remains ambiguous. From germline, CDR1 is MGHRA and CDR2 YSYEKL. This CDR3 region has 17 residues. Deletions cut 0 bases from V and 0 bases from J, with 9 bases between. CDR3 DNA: TGCGCCAGCAGCCAAGATGTTTTGGCCTCTGGGGCCAACGTCCTGACTTTC. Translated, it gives CASSQDVLASGANVLTF.

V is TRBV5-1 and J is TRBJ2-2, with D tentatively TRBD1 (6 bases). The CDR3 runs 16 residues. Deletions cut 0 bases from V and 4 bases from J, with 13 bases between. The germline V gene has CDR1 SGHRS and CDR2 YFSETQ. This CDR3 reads CASSLVRAGVTGELFF. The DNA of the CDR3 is TGCGCCAGCAGCTTGGTACGGGCAGGGGTCACCGGGGAGCTGTTTTTT.

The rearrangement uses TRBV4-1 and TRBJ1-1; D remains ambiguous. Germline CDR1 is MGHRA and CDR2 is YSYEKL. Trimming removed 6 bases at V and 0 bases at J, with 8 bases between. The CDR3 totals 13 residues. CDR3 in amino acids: CASRWQLNTEAFF. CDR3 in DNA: TGCGCCAGCAGGTGGCAGTTGAACACTGAAGCTTTCTTT.

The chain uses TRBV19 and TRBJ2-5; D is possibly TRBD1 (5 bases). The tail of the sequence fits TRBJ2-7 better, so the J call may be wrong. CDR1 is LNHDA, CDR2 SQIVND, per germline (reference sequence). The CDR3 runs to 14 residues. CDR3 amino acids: CASSPQGYSYEQYF. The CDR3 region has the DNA TGTGCCAGTAGTCCTCAGGGATATAGTTACGAGCAGTACTTC.

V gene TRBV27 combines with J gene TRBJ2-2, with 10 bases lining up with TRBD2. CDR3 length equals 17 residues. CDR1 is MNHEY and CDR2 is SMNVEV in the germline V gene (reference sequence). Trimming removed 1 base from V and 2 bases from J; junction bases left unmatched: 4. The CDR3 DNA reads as TGTGCCAGCAGTTTATGGGGGACTAGCGCTAACACCGGGGAGCTGTTTTTT. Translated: CASSLWGTSANTGELFF.

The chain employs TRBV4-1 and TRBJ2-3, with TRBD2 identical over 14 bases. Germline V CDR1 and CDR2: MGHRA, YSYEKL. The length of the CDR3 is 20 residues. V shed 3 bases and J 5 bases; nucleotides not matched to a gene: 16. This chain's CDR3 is CASSHHPGLAGAPAQDTQYF. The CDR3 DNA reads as TGCGCCAGCAGCCACCACCCGGGACTAGCGGGGGCCCCAGCACAAGATACGCAGTATTTT.

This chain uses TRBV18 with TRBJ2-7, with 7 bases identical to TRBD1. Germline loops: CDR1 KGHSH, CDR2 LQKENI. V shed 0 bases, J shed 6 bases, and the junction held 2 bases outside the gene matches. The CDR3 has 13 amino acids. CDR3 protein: CASSPPDRVEQYF. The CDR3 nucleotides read TGTGCCAGCTCACCACCCGACAGGGTCGAGCAGTACTTC. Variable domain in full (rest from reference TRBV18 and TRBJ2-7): NAGVMQNPRHLVRRRGQEARLRCSPMKGHSHVYWYRQLPEEGLKFMVYLQKENIIDESGMPKERFSAEFPKEGPSILRIQQVVRGDSAAYFCASSPPDRVEQYFGPGTRLTVT.

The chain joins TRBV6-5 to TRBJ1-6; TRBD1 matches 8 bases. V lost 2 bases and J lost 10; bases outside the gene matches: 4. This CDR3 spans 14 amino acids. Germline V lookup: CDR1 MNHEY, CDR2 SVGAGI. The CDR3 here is CASSYVQGGSPLHF. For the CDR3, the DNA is TGTGCCAGCAGTTACGTACAGGGGGGCTCACCCCTCCACTTT.

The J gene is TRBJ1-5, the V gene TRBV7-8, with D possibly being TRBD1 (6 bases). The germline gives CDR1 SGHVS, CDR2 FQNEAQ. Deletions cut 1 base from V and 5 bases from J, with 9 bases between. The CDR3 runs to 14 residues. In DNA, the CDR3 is TGTGCCAGCAGCTTAGGGGGGGGCGATCAGCCCCAGCATTTT. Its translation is CASSLGGGDQPQHF.

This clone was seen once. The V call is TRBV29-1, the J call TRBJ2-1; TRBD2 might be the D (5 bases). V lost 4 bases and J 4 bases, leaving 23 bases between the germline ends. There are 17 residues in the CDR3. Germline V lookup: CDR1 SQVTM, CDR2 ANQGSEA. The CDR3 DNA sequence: TGCAGCGTTGGGCCACGATCAGGTGGGGAGTATTACAATGAGCAGTTCTTC. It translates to CSVGPRSGGEYYNEQFF.

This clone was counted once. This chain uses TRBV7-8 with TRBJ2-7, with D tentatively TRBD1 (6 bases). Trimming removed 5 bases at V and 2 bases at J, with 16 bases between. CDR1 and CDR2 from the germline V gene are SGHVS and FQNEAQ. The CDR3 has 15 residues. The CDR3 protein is CASSPLEGTPYEQYF. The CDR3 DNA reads TGTGCCAGCAGCCCCCTTGAGGGGACACCCTACGAGCAGTACTTC.

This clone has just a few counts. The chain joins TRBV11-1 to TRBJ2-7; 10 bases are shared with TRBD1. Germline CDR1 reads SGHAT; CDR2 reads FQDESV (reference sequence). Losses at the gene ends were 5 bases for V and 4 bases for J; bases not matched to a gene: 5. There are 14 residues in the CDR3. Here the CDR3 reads CASSRTGGSYEQYF. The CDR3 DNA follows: TGTGCCAGCAGCCGGACAGGGGGAAGTTACGAGCAGTACTTC.

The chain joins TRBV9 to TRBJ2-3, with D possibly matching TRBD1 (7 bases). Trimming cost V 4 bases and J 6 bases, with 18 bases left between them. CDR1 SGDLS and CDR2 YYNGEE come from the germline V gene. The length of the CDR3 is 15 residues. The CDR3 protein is CASSRPGGLTDTQYF. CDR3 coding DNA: TGTGCCAGCAGCCGTCCAGGGGGGCTCACGGATACGCAGTATTTT.